Sequencing of this TCR beta chain was carried out in a study of CD8 T cells in ankylosing spondylitis. The CDR3 is 14 amino acids. Looked up from germline, CDR1 is DFQATT and CDR2 is SNEGSKA (reference sequence). V lost 6 bases, J lost 3 bases, and 16 bases lay in between. TCRdb itself ran the 5' RACE reads through MiXCR, one entry per CDR3 protein. The table lists some 40,000 distinct CDR3 sequences, about 9.3% of them singletons. This clonotype turned up a few times. What it binds is unknown. Findings of the study overall: A number of the motif variants had already been described in reactive arthritis synovial fluid and blood.

Source material: blood, either unsorted or a sorted T cell fraction (not recorded which). This chain joins TRBV20-1 and TRBJ2-3; D is ambiguous. The sequence was collected from a male donor with ankylosing spondylitis or in good health (not recorded which). CDR3 loop: CSAPAAQTTDTQYF. As DNA, the CDR3 is TGCAGTGCGCCGGCCGCGCAAACAACAGATACGCAGTATTTT.